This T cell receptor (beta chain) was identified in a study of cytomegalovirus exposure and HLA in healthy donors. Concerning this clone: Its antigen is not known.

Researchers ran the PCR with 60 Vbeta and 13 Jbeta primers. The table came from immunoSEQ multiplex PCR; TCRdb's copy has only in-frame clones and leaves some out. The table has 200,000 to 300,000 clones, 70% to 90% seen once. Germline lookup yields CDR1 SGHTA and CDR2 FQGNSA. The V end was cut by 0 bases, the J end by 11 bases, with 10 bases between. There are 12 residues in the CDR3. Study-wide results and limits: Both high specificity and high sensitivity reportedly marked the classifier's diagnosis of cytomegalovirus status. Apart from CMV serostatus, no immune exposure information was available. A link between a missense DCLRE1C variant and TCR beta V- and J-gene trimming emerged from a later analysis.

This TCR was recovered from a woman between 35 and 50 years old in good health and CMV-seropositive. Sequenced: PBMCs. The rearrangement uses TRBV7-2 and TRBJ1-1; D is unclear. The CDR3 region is CASSLAGYSAFF. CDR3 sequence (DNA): TGTGCCAGCAGCTTAGCAGGCTATAGCGCTTTCTTT.